This T cell receptor (beta chain) was profiled in a study of shared clonotypes between healthy human individuals. In the naive CD8 group, cells lacked CD45RO and were positively selected for CCR7, so terminally differentiated effector memory CD45RA+ cells were left out. Germline V gene data show CDR1 as MGHRA and CDR2 as YSYEKL. Trimming pared 4 bases from V and 0 bases from J, leaving 9 bases between. CDR3 length: 14 residues. Profiling relied on immunoSEQ multiplex PCR, and the TCRdb table lists in-frame clones only, not all of them. In the table there are 2 million or so clones, about 95% of which are singletons.

V and J are TRBV4-1 and TRBJ1-1; no firm D call. The sequenced material came from naive CD8+ T cells sorted from blood. The clonotype was recovered from a man aged 18 to 30 in good health. Here the CDR3 reads CASSPQVMNTEAFF. As DNA, the CDR3 is TGCGCCAGCAGCCCGCAGGTGATGAACACTGAAGCTTTCTTT.